The clone carrying this TCR beta chain was counted between two and nine times. Its target is not known. The TCR alpha and TCR beta cDNA libraries, bearing sample barcodes and UMIs, were generated by 5'RACE using constant-segment primers. TCRdb re-analysed the 5' RACE reads in MiXCR, keeping a single row per CDR3 protein. The sample lists 150,000 to 200,000 distinct CDR3 sequences; around a tenth were seen once. These data belong to a study of T-cell memory formation after mild COVID-19. Study at large: The study found TCR clusters largely donor specific.

The germline V gene encodes CDR1 SGHRS and CDR2 YFSETQ. V lost 5 bases and J lost 2; bases outside the gene matches: 6. The CDR3 contains 15 residues. Findings and caveats of the study: The study found balanced CD4/CD8 in clones contracting day 15 to 85 and a CD4+ lean in later expanders.

The clonotype originates from a man between 18 and 35 years old who had mild COVID-19 (a few samples of this study predate the infection). Cell type and time point are not known. The sample was PBMCs or a T cell subset sorted from them (not recorded which). The chain couples TRBV5-1 to TRBJ2-3, with 9 positions matching TRBD2. For the CDR3, the DNA is TGCGCCAGCAGAAGTAGCGGGGGATACACAGATACGCAGTATTTT. This translates into CASRSSGGYTDTQYF. Based on the CDR3 plus reference TRBV5-1 and TRBJ2-3, the full variable domain is KAGVTQTPRYLIKTRGQQVTLSCSPISGHRSVSWYQQTPGQGLQFLFEYFSETQRNKGNFPGRFSGRQFSNSRSEMNVSTLELGDSALYLCASRSSGGYTDTQYFGPGTRLTVL.